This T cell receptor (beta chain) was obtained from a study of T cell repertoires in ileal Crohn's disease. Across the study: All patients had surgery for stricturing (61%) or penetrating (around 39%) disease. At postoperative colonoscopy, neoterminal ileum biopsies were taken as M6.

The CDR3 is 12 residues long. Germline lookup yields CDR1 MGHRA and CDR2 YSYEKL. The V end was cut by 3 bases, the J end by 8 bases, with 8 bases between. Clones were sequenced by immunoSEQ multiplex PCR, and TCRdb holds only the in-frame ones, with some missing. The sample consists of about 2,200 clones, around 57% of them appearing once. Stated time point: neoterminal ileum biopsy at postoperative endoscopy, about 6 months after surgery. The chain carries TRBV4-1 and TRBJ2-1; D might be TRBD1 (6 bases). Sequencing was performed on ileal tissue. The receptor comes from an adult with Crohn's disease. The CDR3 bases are TGCGCCAGCAGCCAGGGGGCGGATGAGCAGTTCTTC. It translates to CASSQGADEQFF.